A selection of T cell receptor beta chains follows, all from one sample in a study of blood T cell repertoires in COVID-19. Measured with immunoSEQ multiplex PCR; TCRdb has only the in-frame clones, and not every one. The sample has 130,000 or so clones; 84% are singletons. Sample: peripheral blood. These receptors all come from a young man with COVID-19, enrolled during active disease. Both conserved end residues are part of each CDR3. D genes are given only for firm matches. Only part of the rows carry a size: once, few, many, or a class if the clone is expanded.

j_call d_call v_call clone_size cdr3_nt cdr3_aa
TRBJ2-2 TRBD2 TRBV5-1 . TGCGCCAGCAGCCCCGACGGGGGGTGGACCGGGGAGCTGTTTTTT CASSPDGGWTGELFF
TRBJ2-3 . TRBV18 . TGTGCCAGCTCACCACCAGGGACACCCCTTGATACGCAGTATTTT CASSPPGTPLDTQYF
TRBJ2-1 TRBD1 TRBV5-8 . TGTGCCAGCAGGTCACGACAGGGGGGAAATGAGCAGTTCTTC CASRSRQGGNEQFF
TRBJ1-2 . TRBV12-5 . TGTGCTAGTGGTTTGGGGGCTGGTGGCTACACCTTC CASGLGAGGYTF
TRBJ2-7 TRBD2 TRBV6-5 . TGTGCCAGCAGTCCCCGTTGGGAGGGGTACGAGCAGTACTTC CASSPRWEGYEQYF
TRBJ2-7 TRBD1 TRBV7-2 . TGTGCCAGCAGCACCCGGACAGGGGACGCCTACGATCAGTACTTC CASSTRTGDAYDQYF
TRBJ2-7 TRBD2 TRBV11-2 once TGTGCCAGCAGCTCCAACACCGGGACTAGCGGCTACGAGCAGTACTTC CASSSNTGTSGYEQYF
TRBJ1-1 TRBD1 TRBV2 . TGTGCCAGCAGTGTACCCGGGACAGGGATGGGTAACACTGAAGCTTTCTTT CASSVPGTGMGNTEAFF
TRBJ2-1 . TRBV6-2/TRBV6-3 . TGTGCCAGCAGTACATCTCTAGAAACCAATGAGCAGTTCTTC CASSTSLETNEQFF
TRBJ2-1 . TRBV9 . TGTGCCAGCAGCCGGGGAGGACTTTCCTTGGGGGAGCAGTTCTTC CASSRGGLSLGEQFF
TRBJ1-2 . TRBV19 once TGTGCCAGTAGTATCCTAGGCAGAGAATATGGCTACACCTTC CASSILGREYGYTF
TRBJ1-6 TRBD1 TRBV29-1 . TGCAGCGTCGCAGACAGGGGGCTTTCACCCCTCCACTTT CSVADRGLSPLHF
TRBJ2-1 . TRBV7-7 once TGTGCTAGCAGCTTAGATGGGACTCCCCACAATGAGCAGTTCTTC CASSLDGTPHNEQFF
TRBJ1-1 . TRBV19 . TGTGCCAGTAGTATAGGAGCGGCCCGGCACACTGAAGCTTTCTTT CASSIGAARHTEAFF
TRBJ2-7 TRBD2 TRBV5-1 . TGCGCCAGCAGCTATAGCGGGAGCTCAGGCGAGCAGTACTTC CASSYSGSSGEQYF
TRBJ1-1 TRBD1 TRBV6-6 once TGTGCCAGCAGTTCATCCGGGACAGGGCCCAACACTGAAGCTTTCTTT CASSSSGTGPNTEAFF
TRBJ2-2 . TRBV11-3 . TGTGCCAGCAGCTTGGGAGAGGGAATGGCCGGGGAGCTGTTTTTT CASSLGEGMAGELFF
TRBJ1-4 . TRBV4-1 . TGCGCCAGCAGCCAAGATTACCCACTCTCAAATGAAAAACTGTTTTTT CASSQDYPLSNEKLFF
TRBJ2-6 . TRBV28 . TGTGCCAGCAGTTCGCCGGGGGAGGATGCCGGGGCCAACGTCCTGACTTTC CASSSPGEDAGANVLTF
TRBJ2-5 . TRBV2 . TGTGCCAGCTTCCCGGGCAGCGGCAGGGGAGAGACCCAGTACTTC CASFPGSGRGETQYF
TRBJ1-2 TRBD1 TRBV18 once TGTGCCAGCTCACCGGGACAGGGGAGCACCTTC CASSPGQGSTF
TRBJ2-3 TRBD2 TRBV6-2/TRBV6-3 . TGTGCCAGCAGTTCTAGCGGGATAGTGGATACGCAGTATTTT CASSSSGIVDTQYF
TRBJ1-1 . TRBV4-1 . TGCGCCAGCAGCCAAGAATGGAGGGGCGCGATCACTGAAGCTTTCTTT CASSQEWRGAITEAFF
TRBJ2-6 . TRBV2 once TGTGCCAGCAGTGTTAGAGACGTCCTGACTTTC CASSVRDVLTF
TRBJ2-6 TRBD1 TRBV30 . TGTGCCTGGAGTGTCGAGGGGGCGTTTACATCTGGGGCCAACGTCCTGACTTTC CAWSVEGAFTSGANVLTF
TRBJ2-7 TRBD2 TRBV4-2 . TGTGCCAGCAGCCAAGATAGGAGACTAGCTCACTACGAGCAGTACTTC CASSQDRRLAHYEQYF
TRBJ2-3 TRBD1 TRBV10-2 . TGCGCCAGCAGAGACAGGGGCACAGATACGCAGTATTTT CASRDRGTDTQYF
TRBJ2-5 . TRBV10-3 . TGTGCCATCAGTGGGGGCAGCTTCGAGACCCAGTACTTC CAISGGSFETQYF
TRBJ1-5 . TRBV28 . TGTGCCAGCAGTCCCCACAATCAGCCCCAGCATTTT CASSPHNQPQHF
TRBJ2-7 . TRBV10-3 . TGTGCCACTGCGGGACAGAGAGTCTACGAGCAGTACTTC CATAGQRVYEQYF
TRBJ1-5 . TRBV19 . TGTGCCAGCAAGGGGAGCAATCAGCCCCAGCATTTT CASKGSNQPQHF
TRBJ1-4 . TRBV6-5 . TGTGCCAGCAGTTACGGCCGACAGATAAAAAATGAAAAACTGTTTTTT CASSYGRQIKNEKLFF
TRBJ2-1 TRBD1 TRBV28 . TGTGCCAGCAGTCCCACAGGGGGGACCAATGAGCAGTTCTTC CASSPTGGTNEQFF
TRBJ1-2 TRBD1 TRBV14 . TGTGCCAGCAGCCAAGGACAGGGCCACTATGGCTACACCTTC CASSQGQGHYGYTF
TRBJ2-7 TRBD1 TRBV19 . TGTGCCAGTAGTATAGTGAACAGGGGCACAGGCGAGCAGTACTTC CASSIVNRGTGEQYF
TRBJ2-3 . TRBV28 large TGTGCCAGCAGTTCGGTTCAAAATACGCAGTATTTT CASSSVQNTQYF
TRBJ2-5 . TRBV4-2 . TGTGCCAGCAGCCGACTGGCGGGAAGGTACCAAGAGACCCAGTACTTC CASSRLAGRYQETQYF
TRBJ1-2 TRBD1 TRBV4-1 . TGCGCCAGCAGCCAAGATAGGGCAGGGGGCTATAGAAACTATGGCTACACCTTC CASSQDRAGGYRNYGYTF
TRBJ1-5 TRBD1 TRBV27 . TGTGCCAGCAGTTTATCGACAGGGTATCAGCCCCAGCATTTT CASSLSTGYQPQHF
TRBJ2-1 . TRBV6-6 . TGTGCCAGCAGTTCCATAGTGGACAATGAGCAGTTCTTC CASSSIVDNEQFF
TRBJ1-5 . TRBV29-1 . TGCAGCGTTGCAACGGGGTTCGATCAGCCCCAGCATTTT CSVATGFDQPQHF
TRBJ1-2 TRBD1 TRBV5-5 few TGTGCCAGCAGCTCAGGGACAGGGAAAGTCGGCTACACCTTC CASSSGTGKVGYTF
TRBJ1-2 . TRBV19 once TGTGCCAGTAGTATCCGGGACACCAACTATGGCTACACCTTC CASSIRDTNYGYTF
TRBJ1-2 TRBD1 TRBV6-1 . TGTGCCAGCAGAGACAGGGGATCAAACTATGGCTACACCTTC CASRDRGSNYGYTF
TRBJ2-3 TRBD2 TRBV27 . TGTGCCAGCAGTTTATTTGGGACTAGCGGGGGCACAGATACGCAGTATTTT CASSLFGTSGGTDTQYF
TRBJ2-7 TRBD1 TRBV14 . TGTGCCAGCAGCAATACAGGGGCCCACCGAGAGCAGTACTTC CASSNTGAHREQYF
TRBJ2-7 TRBD2 TRBV7-2 . TGTGCCAGCAGCTTGGGCGGGACTAGGTCCTACGAGCAGTACTTC CASSLGGTRSYEQYF
TRBJ2-3 TRBD2 TRBV10-3 . TGTGCCAGCACACCGGGACTAGCCGGAGGAACAGATACGCAGTATTTT CASTPGLAGGTDTQYF
TRBJ2-3 TRBD2 TRBV13 . TGTGCCAGCAGCCGACCCGGGACTAGCGGAGCTAGCACAGATACGCAGTATTTT CASSRPGTSGASTDTQYF
TRBJ1-1 . TRBV27 . TGTGCCAGCAGTTTATCGGACTACACTGAAGCTTTCTTT CASSLSDYTEAFF
TRBJ1-5 TRBD1 TRBV18 . TGTGCCAGCTCACGATCTGGACAGGATAGCAATCAGCCCCAGCATTTT CASSRSGQDSNQPQHF
TRBJ2-7 TRBD2 TRBV10-1 . TGCGCCAGCACCTTAGCGGGAGGGCTCCTACACGAGCAGTACTTC CASTLAGGLLHEQYF
TRBJ2-1 . TRBV29-1 . TGCAGCACCAGGGGAGGGAGCTCCTACAATGAGCAGTTCTTC CSTRGGSSYNEQFF
TRBJ1-3 . TRBV4-1 . TGCGCCAGCAGCCGAGTTTGGACAGACTCTGGAAACACCATATATTTT CASSRVWTDSGNTIYF
TRBJ2-1 . TRBV27 . TGTGCCAGCAGTTTATCGGGCGGAGGTGGTAGGTCGAATGAGCAGTTCTTC CASSLSGGGGRSNEQFF
TRBJ2-7 TRBD2 TRBV6-5 . TGTGCCAGCAGGCAACTAGCGGGAGCAGGGAACGAGCAGTACTTC CASRQLAGAGNEQYF
TRBJ2-7 TRBD2 TRBV24-1 . TGTGCCACCAGTGATTTAGCGGGATCAGGGGAGCAGTACTTC CATSDLAGSGEQYF
TRBJ1-2 . TRBV2 . TGTGCCAGCAGTACGGGACAAGGCTATGGCTACACCTTC CASSTGQGYGYTF
TRBJ1-2 TRBD1 TRBV7-2 . TGTGCCAGCAGCTTAGACAGGGGTCCCTATGGCTACACCTTC CASSLDRGPYGYTF